The next 30 T cell receptor beta chains were all read from a single sample in a study of cytomegalovirus exposure and HLA in healthy donors (dated by TCRdb to 2016 to 2017). The method was the immunoSEQ multiplex PCR assay. A mixture of 60 forward primers for TCR Vbeta segments and 13 reverse primers for TCR Jbeta segments was used in the multiplex PCR. TCRdb's version of the immuneACCESS table is confined to in-frame rearrangements and falls short of the full clone set. An unresolved V gene accounts for under half of the shortfall where checked; the remainder is of unknown origin. This sample's table carries 96,000 or so clones. The ten most abundant clones make up around 3.4% of the sample. What was sequenced was PBMCs. These TCRs come from a woman aged 30 to 39 in good health and CMV-seronegative.

This chain connects TRBV2 to TRBJ1-1; TRBD1 matches at 7 bases. Per germline, CDR1 SNHLY and CDR2 FYNNEI. V dropped 11 bases and J dropped 1; count of bases not matched to a gene: 7. CDR3 size: 13 residues. CDR3 in amino acids: CARLTGQNTEAFF. The CDR3 DNA is TGTGCCCGCTTGACAGGGCAGAACACTGAAGCTTTCTTT. Full variable domain (missing parts from reference TRBV2 and TRBJ1-1): EPEVTQTPSHQVTQMGQEVILRCVPISNHLYFYWYRQILGQKVEFLVSFYNNEISEKSEIFDDQFSVERPDGSNFTLKIRSTKLEDSAMYFCARLTGQNTEAFFGQGTRLTVV.

This chain links TRBV15 with TRBJ1-6, with D possibly being TRBD1 (5 bases). Germline loops: CDR1 LNHNV, CDR2 YYDKDF (reference sequence). Trimming removed 5 bases at V and 9 bases at J, with 14 bases between. The CDR3 spans 14 residues. CDR3 sequence reads: CATSEPGTSSPLHF. CDR3 bases: TGTGCCACCAGCGAACCCGGGACTAGTTCACCCCTCCACTTT.

V is TRBV5-1 and J is TRBJ2-3; 7 positions match TRBD1. The CDR3 has 14 amino acids. Germline CDR1 reads SGHRS; CDR2 reads YFSETQ. The trim removed 5 bases at V and 0 bases at J, leaving 3 bases unmatched. The CDR3 bases are TGCGCCAGCAGAAAGACAGGGAGCACAGATACGCAGTATTTT. Translating it yields CASRKTGSTDTQYF.

The rearrangement joins TRBV28 to TRBJ1-5; D not resolved. V was shortened by 4 bases and J by 2 bases, with 9 bases between the two germline ends. Germline values: CDR1 MDHEN, CDR2 SYDVKM. There are 14 residues in the CDR3. The CDR3 loop is CASSSLNGNQPQHF. CDR3 coding DNA: TGTGCCAGCAGTTCTCTAAATGGCAATCAGCCCCAGCATTTT.

V and J are TRBV5-4 and TRBJ1-5, with 8 bases that match TRBD1. The CDR3 loop spans 15 amino acids. Trimming took 2 bases from V and 6 from J; bases not matched to a gene: 7. Germline V CDR1 and CDR2: SGHNT, YYREEE (reference sequence). CDR3 in DNA: TGTGCCAGCAGCTTCGACGGACAGGGTGTTCAGCCCCAGCATTTT. This encodes CASSFDGQGVQPQHF.

The chain employs TRBV9 and TRBJ1-1, with D unclear. Trimming pared 8 bases from V and 6 bases from J, leaving 11 bases between. CDR3 size: 11 residues. CDR1 and CDR2 from the germline V gene are SGDLS and YYNGEE. The CDR3 protein is CASRNGAEAFF. The CDR3 DNA follows: TGTGCCAGTAGGAACGGAGCTGAAGCTTTCTTT.

This chain links TRBV7-9 with TRBJ2-7, with a weak D call TRBD2 (7 bases). This CDR3 comprises 14 residues. V lost 5 bases and J lost 4, with 15 bases in between. The V gene's germline CDR1 is SEHNR and CDR2 FQNEAQ (reference sequence). The CDR3 spells CASSPPGGPYEQYF. The CDR3 coding sequence is TGTGCCAGCAGCCCCCCCGGGGGGCCGTACGAGCAGTACTTC.

This chain joins TRBV6-5 and TRBJ1-3, with D maybe TRBD1 (6 bases). From germline, CDR1 is MNHEY and CDR2 SVGAGI. The ends were cut back, 8 bases at V and 1 base at J, with 15 bases in the middle. This CDR3 spans 15 amino acids. The CDR3, as DNA: TGTGCCAGCGGAAAACAGGGAAGATCTGGAAACACCATATATTTT. Its protein is CASGKQGRSGNTIYF.

CDR3: CASSPRLAGTDTQYF. CDR3 sequence (DNA): TGTGCCAGCAGCCCCCGACTAGCGGGCACAGATACGCAGTATTTT. J is TRBJ2-3 and V is TRBV9; 9 bases align to TRBD2. Germline lookup yields CDR1 SGDLS and CDR2 YYNGEE. The V segment lost 4 bases and the J segment 1 base; nucleotides outside the gene matches: 4. CDR3 length equals 15 residues.

The CDR3 protein is CASSLGAGGLSYEQYF. CDR3 bases: TGTGCCAGCAGCTTGGGGGCCGGGGGACTCTCCTACGAGCAGTACTTC. This rearrangement joins TRBV5-4 to TRBJ2-7; D possibly corresponds to TRBD2 (6 bases). Trimming removed 0 bases from V and 0 bases from J, with 13 bases in between. The germline CDR1 and CDR2 sequences are SGHNT and YYREEE (reference sequence). The CDR3 length is 16 residues.

As concerns this clone: This CDR3 is also generated by other DNA sequences in the sample. The chain employs TRBV9 and TRBJ2-2, with 9 bases aligning to TRBD2. The J segment lost 4 bases and the V segment lost 1 base, leaving 5 bases of the junction unmatched. Germline CDR1 is SGDLS and CDR2 is YYNGEE. There are 16 residues in the CDR3. CDR3 DNA: TGTGCCAGCAGCGTAAAAACTAGCGGGTTCACCGGGGAGCTGTTTTTT. Protein: CASSVKTSGFTGELFF. The whole variable domain, filled in from reference TRBV9 and TRBJ2-2, reads DSGVTQTPKHLITATGQRVTLRCSPRSGDLSVYWYQQSLDQGLQFLIQYYNGEERAKGNILERFSAQQFPDLHSELNLSSLELGDSALYFCASSVKTSGFTGELFFGEGSRLTVL.

This chain uses TRBV7-9 with TRBJ1-1; D unclear. CDR1 and CDR2 from the germline V gene are SEHNR and FQNEAQ (reference sequence). This CDR3 has 12 amino acids. Trimming pared 6 bases from V and 3 bases from J, leaving 8 bases between. The CDR3 loop reads CASSQEDTEAFF. CDR3 DNA: TGTGCCAGCAGTCAAGAGGACACTGAAGCTTTCTTT.

The rearrangement uses TRBV5-3 and TRBJ2-2; D is undetermined. TRBV5-3 qualifies as an ORF whose function is uncertain. The CDR3 covers 16 residues. The germline V and J ends were trimmed by 0 bases and 4 bases, with 13 bases remaining between them. DNA of the CDR3: TGTGCCAGAAGCTTGGTACCCATTAAGCCCACCGGGGAGCTGTTTTTT. This translates into CARSLVPIKPTGELFF.

The chain has TRBV9 and TRBJ2-3; D uncertain. The V and J ends lost 4 bases and 1 base respectively, with 13 bases between them. Germline values: CDR1 SGDLS, CDR2 YYNGEE. CDR3 length equals 15 residues. The CDR3 bases are TGTGCCAGCAGCCCCCTACCCCGGGGCACAGATACGCAGTATTTT. It encodes CASSPLPRGTDTQYF.

V and J are TRBV29-1 and TRBJ1-4; D might be TRBD1 (5 bases). V lost 5 bases and J 7 bases, leaving 14 bases between the germline ends. The germline V gene has CDR1 SQVTM and CDR2 ANQGSEA. The CDR3 is 13 amino acids. CDR3 amino acids: CSVTRPGGEKLFF. DNA for the CDR3: TGCAGCGTTACGAGGCCGGGGGGTGAAAAACTGTTTTTT. Full variable domain (missing parts from reference TRBV29-1 and TRBJ1-4): SAVISQKPSRDICQRGTSLTIQCQVDSQVTMMFWYRQQPGQSLTLIATANQGSEATYESGFVIDKFPISRPNLTFSTLTVSNMSPEDSSIYLCSVTRPGGEKLFFGSGTQLSVL.

The chain joins TRBV18 to TRBJ2-1, with 8 bases aligning to TRBD2. The V segment lost 5 bases and the J segment 12 bases; nucleotides outside the gene matches: 18. The CDR3 is made up of 16 amino acids. From germline, CDR1 is KGHSH and CDR2 LQKENI. This CDR3 is CASSSGQTRTSGGQFF. In nucleotides, the CDR3 is TGTGCCAGCTCATCCGGACAGACCCGAACTAGCGGAGGGCAGTTCTTC.

The rearrangement joins TRBV9 to TRBJ2-3; D may be TRBD2 (6 bases). Trimming cost V 1 base and J 3 bases, with 12 bases left between them. Germline V gene sequence: CDR1 SGDLS, CDR2 YYNGEE. CDR3 length: 15 amino acids. CDR3 in DNA: TGTGCCAGCAGCGTATTTCGTGGGAGGACAGATACGCAGTATTTT. This encodes CASSVFRGRTDTQYF. Combining the CDR3 with reference TRBV9 and TRBJ2-3 gives the whole variable domain DSGVTQTPKHLITATGQRVTLRCSPRSGDLSVYWYQQSLDQGLQFLIQYYNGEERAKGNILERFSAQQFPDLHSELNLSSLELGDSALYFCASSVFRGRTDTQYFGPGTRLTVL.

The chain recombines TRBV27 with TRBJ2-1; D possibly corresponds to TRBD2 (5 bases). V was shortened by 5 bases and J by 6 bases, with 11 bases between the two germline ends. Germline CDR1 reads MNHEY; CDR2 reads SMNVEV (reference sequence). The CDR3 extends over 13 amino acids. The CDR3 loop reads CASSPSSGNEQFF. DNA for the CDR3: TGTGCCAGCAGTCCGTCCAGCGGCAATGAGCAGTTCTTC.

The rearrangement links TRBV27 to TRBJ2-1, with TRBD2 identical over 11 bases. This CDR3 spans 17 amino acids. The J segment lost 5 bases and the V segment lost 5 bases, leaving 11 bases of the junction unmatched. The germline V gene has CDR1 MNHEY and CDR2 SMNVEV (reference sequence). The CDR3: CASSNKTGTSGNNEQFF. In DNA, the CDR3 is TGTGCCAGCAGTAACAAGACCGGGACTAGCGGTAACAATGAGCAGTTCTTC.

The chain uses TRBV5-1 and TRBJ2-1; D is possibly TRBD1 (6 bases). V was clipped by 2 bases and J by 2 bases, with 11 bases between them. The CDR3 length is 15 residues. Germline V lookup: CDR1 SGHRS, CDR2 YFSETQ. The CDR3 bases are TGCGCCAGCAGCTTTCTAGGGGGAGCCTACAATGAGCAGTTCTTC. It yields the protein CASSFLGGAYNEQFF.

The chain is built from TRBV11-2 and TRBJ2-7; maybe TRBD1 (6 bases). The CDR3 is 14 amino acids. With 3 bases removed from V and 2 bases from J, the gap between germline ends came to 11 bases. CDR1 SGHAT and CDR2 FQNNGV come from the germline V gene. CDR3 nucleotides: TGTGCCAGCAGCTTTTCGACAGGAGCCTACGAGCAGTACTTC. Its protein is CASSFSTGAYEQYF.

The chain joins TRBV30 to TRBJ1-5; no clear D gene. The germline V and J ends were trimmed by 1 base and 5 bases, with 9 bases remaining between them. The CDR3 is 13 residues long. Germline V CDR1 and CDR2: GTSNPN, SVGIG (reference sequence). The CDR3 region is CAWSDSPHQPQHF. The CDR3, as DNA: TGTGCCTGGAGTGATAGCCCACATCAGCCCCAGCATTTT.

On this clone itself: The sample carries other DNA sequences with the same CDR3. The CDR3, as DNA: TGTGCCAGCGGCCGGGGAAATGAGCAGTTCTTC. As protein: CASGRGNEQFF. This rearrangement joins TRBV6-5 to TRBJ2-1; maybe TRBD2 (5 bases). V was trimmed by 8 bases and J by 7 bases, leaving 9 bases between them. Germline V lookup: CDR1 MNHEY, CDR2 SVGAGI. This CDR3 has 11 residues.

The chain couples TRBV4-2 to TRBJ1-6; D is perhaps TRBD1 (6 bases). The CDR3 covers 16 residues. Looked up from germline, CDR1 is LGHNA and CDR2 is YNFKEQ. The V end lost 5 bases, the J end lost 5 bases, and 16 bases lay between the germline ends. CDR3 nucleotides: TGTGCCAGCAGCGGGATTACAGGGATCCATAATTCACCCCTCCACTTT. It yields the protein CASSGITGIHNSPLHF.

J is TRBJ2-7 and V is TRBV6-5; 8 nucleotides align to TRBD2. The junction had 7 bases not matched to a gene; V was cut back by 10 bases and J by 2 bases. CDR1 is MNHEY, CDR2 SVGAGI, per germline. This CDR3 comprises 13 residues. CDR3 sequence: CATSGGLAYEQYF. The CDR3 DNA reads as TGTGCCACCTCGGGGGGACTAGCCTACGAGCAGTACTTC.

The chain links TRBV9 to TRBJ1-2, with TRBD1 as a possible D gene (5 bases). This CDR3 is 14 amino acids long. Germline CDR1 SGDLS, CDR2 YYNGEE. The ends were cut back, 4 bases at V and 7 bases at J, with 17 bases in the middle. The CDR3: CASSPGGGFGGYTF. The CDR3 DNA follows: TGTGCCAGCAGCCCCGGTGGGGGGTTCGGTGGCTACACCTTC. Using reference TRBV9 and TRBJ1-2 for the parts outside the CDR3, the full variable domain is DSGVTQTPKHLITATGQRVTLRCSPRSGDLSVYWYQQSLDQGLQFLIQYYNGEERAKGNILERFSAQQFPDLHSELNLSSLELGDSALYFCASSPGGGFGGYTFGSGTRLTVV.

The V call is TRBV1, the J call TRBJ2-5; TRBD1 is the table's D call, not checked against the DNA. TRBV1 is designated a pseudogene. There are 15 residues in the CDR3. The CDR3 loop is CTSTHYPRGKETQYF. Written as DNA, the CDR3 is TGCACCAGCACCCACTATCCAAGGGGGAAAGAGACCCAGTACTTC.

The genes are TRBV5-1 and TRBJ2-5; 8 bases are a match to TRBD2. Germline CDR1 SGHRS, CDR2 YFSETQ. This CDR3 spans 13 amino acids. Losses at the gene ends were 4 bases for V and 3 bases for J; bases not matched to a gene: 2. The CDR3, as DNA: TGCGCCAGCAGCCGTAGCGGGGAAGAGACCCAGTACTTC. Amino acid sequence: CASSRSGEETQYF.

The genes are TRBV2 and TRBJ2-5, with TRBD1 matching over 7 bases. The V and J ends lost 0 bases and 3 bases, in that order; junction bases with no gene match: 7. This CDR3 contains 16 residues. Per the germline V gene, CDR1 is SNHLY and CDR2 is FYNNEI. In nucleotides, the CDR3 is TGTGCCAGCAGTGAAGCGCTGACAGGGCGCAAAGAGACCCAGTACTTC. Translating it yields CASSEALTGRKETQYF.

The chain combines TRBV25-1 with TRBJ1-2; TRBD1 agrees at 11 bases. The CDR3 extends over 12 amino acids. Trimming cost V 8 bases and J 6 bases; bases outside gene matches: 2. Germline V gene data show CDR1 as MGHDK and CDR2 as SYGVNS. Here the CDR3 reads CASGTGGHGYTF. CDR3 bases: TGTGCCAGCGGGACAGGGGGACATGGCTACACCTTC.